This TCR beta chain was sequenced in a study of radiation and T cells in renal cell carcinoma. Study-wide points: Baseline intratumoral clonotype presence is unknown without pretreatment biopsies.

As to time point: blood 4 weeks post-SBRT, at nephrectomy. This sample's treatment: 15 Gy SBRT to primary tumor, nephrectomy 4 weeks later. Clones were sequenced by immunoSEQ multiplex PCR, and TCRdb holds only the in-frame ones, with some missing. The data hold around 78,000 clones, with roughly 87% observed a single time. The CDR3 covers 15 residues. The germline gives CDR1 MNHEY, CDR2 SVGAGI. Trimming cost V 6 bases and J 1 base; bases outside gene matches: 5. A note on this clone: Its antigen is not known.

This specimen consisted of blood, obtained from a patient whose treatment included radiotherapy and nephrectomy. This chain uses TRBV6-5 with TRBJ2-7; TRBD2 matches at 11 bases. This clonotype was obtained from a woman in her 70s with renal cell carcinoma. CDR3 nucleotide sequence: TGTGCCAGCAGCTCCGGGACTAGCGGTTCCTACGAGCAGTACTTC. It translates to CASSSGTSGSYEQYF.